What follows are 11 T cell receptor beta chains derived from one specimen sequenced in a study of shared clonotypes between healthy human individuals (dated by TCRdb to about 2020). The library was obtained by the immunoSEQ multiplex PCR assay. The immuneACCESS repertoire file appears here via TCRdb, limited to in-frame rearrangements. These files lack a portion of the clones; in checked studies, under half of the deficit traces to unresolved V genes, and the cause of the others is not known. Here the sample has over a million clones; 78% occur a single time. The top ten constitute 0.5% to 0.65% of the sample. Sequencing was performed on memory CD4+ T cells from PBMCs. The meaning of the sample's cell subset or site label: CD45RA-negative fraction. These receptors all stem from a man aged 18 to 29 in good health. Some clones in this sample may be carry-over from other donors' samples.

On this clone: Additional DNA sequences in this sample encode the identical CDR3. The chain combines TRBV7-6 with TRBJ2-5, with D maybe TRBD2 (5 bases). Germline V gene data show CDR1 as SGHVS and CDR2 as FNYEAQ. The CDR3 spans 13 residues. V dropped 8 bases and J dropped 0 bases, with 10 bases sitting between them. This CDR3 is CASSPGNQETQYF. In DNA form, the CDR3 reads TGTGCCAGCTCCCCGGGGAACCAAGAGACCCAGTACTTC. Combining the CDR3 with reference TRBV7-6 and TRBJ2-5 gives the whole variable domain GAGVSQSPRYKVTKRGQDVALRCDPISGHVSLYWYRQALGQGPEFLTYFNYEAQQDKSGLPNDRFSAERPEGSISTLTIQRTEQRDSAMYRCASSPGNQETQYFGPGTRLLVL.

The chain carries TRBV9 and TRBJ2-2, with no clear D. This CDR3 has 13 residues. V was cut by 3 bases and J by 6 bases, with 9 bases left in between. CDR1 is SGDLS, CDR2 YYNGEE, per germline. CDR3 protein: CASSAWSSGELFF. The CDR3 DNA reads TGTGCCAGCAGCGCCTGGAGTTCCGGGGAGCTGTTTTTT. The entire variable domain, with the rest obtained from reference TRBV9 and TRBJ2-2, is as follows: DSGVTQTPKHLITATGQRVTLRCSPRSGDLSVYWYQQSLDQGLQFLIQYYNGEERAKGNILERFSAQQFPDLHSELNLSSLELGDSALYFCASSAWSSGELFFGEGSRLTVL.

This clone occurred a few times. The chain links TRBV18 to TRBJ1-4; D remains ambiguous. Germline V CDR1 and CDR2: KGHSH, LQKENI. CDR3 size: 18 residues. The V gene lost 1 base and the J gene lost 5 bases, with 20 bases spanning the gap. CDR3: CASSPRQGFQLPNEKLFF. The DNA for the CDR3 is TGTGCCAGCTCACCACGTCAAGGGTTCCAATTACCGAATGAAAAACTGTTTTTT.

In regard to this clone: Different DNA sequences within this sample yield the same CDR3. The chain carries TRBV5-1 and TRBJ2-5, with 10 bases identical to TRBD1. Looked up from germline, CDR1 is SGHRS and CDR2 is YFSETQ. The CDR3 totals 15 residues. The V gene end was trimmed by 2 bases and the J gene end by 3 bases; junction bases not matched to a gene: 4. For the CDR3, the DNA is TGCGCCAGCAGCTTAGGCGGGACAGGGGAAGAGACCCAGTACTTC. Translating gives CASSLGGTGEETQYF.

This chain uses TRBV18 with TRBJ2-1; 11 bases match TRBD1. The junction had 6 bases not matched to a gene; V was cut back by 4 bases and J by 1 base. The CDR3 covers 17 residues. Looked up from germline, CDR1 is KGHSH and CDR2 is LQKENI. The CDR3 is CASSLRRDRGSYNEQFF. CDR3 bases: TGTGCCAGCTCACTACGAAGGGACAGGGGGTCCTACAATGAGCAGTTCTTC.

This clone was seen once. V and J are TRBV7-3 and TRBJ2-2, with D tentatively TRBD2 (5 bases). Germline values: CDR1 SGHTA, CDR2 FQGTGA. The CDR3 length is 15 residues. V lost 5 bases to trimming and J lost 7 bases, with 17 bases between them. CDR3 sequence reads: CASSPVGLGSGELFF. The CDR3, as DNA: TGTGCCAGCAGCCCCGTTGGGTTAGGGAGCGGGGAGCTGTTTTTT.

The chain couples TRBV2 to TRBJ2-7, with unresolved D. This CDR3 region has 12 residues. Trimming removed 0 bases from V and 4 bases from J, with 4 bases in between. Germline V gene lookup returns CDR1 SNHLY and CDR2 FYNNEI. CDR3 coding DNA: TGTGCCAGCAGTGAAGCTACGTACGAGCAGTACTTC. It specifies CASSEATYEQYF. Based on the CDR3 plus reference TRBV2 and TRBJ2-7, the full variable domain is EPEVTQTPSHQVTQMGQEVILRCVPISNHLYFYWYRQILGQKVEFLVSFYNNEISEKSEIFDDQFSVERPDGSNFTLKIRSTKLEDSAMYFCASSEATYEQYFGPGTRLTVT.

This clone was detected a few times. The chain carries TRBV9 and TRBJ2-7; TRBD2 matches 11 bases. Germline V gene sequence: CDR1 SGDLS, CDR2 YYNGEE. The CDR3 covers 16 residues. The junction had 5 bases not matched to a gene; V was cut back by 0 bases and J by 3 bases. The CDR3 here is CASSVARTSGSYEQYF. In DNA, the CDR3 is TGTGCCAGCAGCGTAGCTCGTACTAGCGGGAGCTACGAGCAGTACTTC.

A word on this clone: Germline is not matched at one junction end, which may reflect a read error. This chain uses TRBV7-9 with TRBJ2-2, with TRBD2 identical over 8 bases. Per germline, CDR1 SEHNR and CDR2 FQNEAQ (reference sequence). The CDR3 sequence is 15 residues long. CDR3 nucleotides: TGTGCCAGCAGCATAGCGGGGACGAACACCGGGGAGCTGTTTTTT. This encodes CASSIAGTNTGELFF.

This chain uses TRBV15 with TRBJ2-5, with D perhaps assigned TRBD1 or TRBD2 (5 bases each). V lost 5 bases to trimming and J lost 5 bases, with 15 bases between them. Germline V CDR1 and CDR2: LNHNV, YYDKDF (reference sequence). This CDR3 is built from 14 residues. In DNA form, the CDR3 reads TGTGCCACCAGCCCCCGGGGCCAGAAGGAGACCCAGTACTTC. Encoded protein: CATSPRGQKETQYF.

This clone was seen only a few times. The chain has TRBV6-5 and TRBJ2-1; 10 positions match TRBD2. Trimming took 2 bases from V and 4 from J; bases not matched to a gene: 5. CDR1 is MNHEY, CDR2 SVGAGI, per germline. The CDR3 runs to 16 residues. The CDR3 coding sequence is TGTGCCAGCAGTTACGAAGCGGGAGGGGCATACAATGAGCAGTTCTTC. This codes for CASSYEAGGAYNEQFF.